These 3 T cell receptor beta chains were sequenced from one sample in a study of blood T cell repertoires in COVID-19. Sequencing was performed with immunoSEQ multiplex PCR; in TCRdb, only in-frame clones are kept and a portion is missing. Of hundreds of thousands of clones listed, approximately 90% were seen once; the top ten hold over 0.75%. The sequenced sample consisted of peripheral blood. All receptors derive from a man aged 60 to 75 with COVID-19, enrolled during active disease.

The rearrangement joins TRBV5-1 to TRBJ2-5; D call uncertain. Between the trimmed V and J ends, which lost 3 bases and 5 bases, there was a span of 8 bases. This CDR3 region has 12 residues. Germline V gene lookup returns CDR1 SGHRS and CDR2 YFSETQ. CDR3 DNA: TGCGCCAGCAGCTCGGGTGGTGAGACCCAGTACTTC. This encodes CASSSGGETQYF.

This clone was seen once. The V and J genes are TRBV5-3 and TRBJ2-3, with D possibly TRBD1 on 6 matching bases. TRBV5-3 has ORF status, its function being uncertain. Trimming took off 7 bases at V and 2 bases at J, with 23 bases between the two ends. There are 17 residues in the CDR3. The CDR3 reads CARDRQTPGESTDTQYF. CDR3 DNA: TGTGCCAGAGACCGCCAAACGCCAGGGGAATCCACAGATACGCAGTATTTT.

The chain recombines TRBV12-3 or TRBV12-4 with TRBJ1-1; no firm D call. This CDR3 spans 12 amino acids. V was cut by 6 bases and J by 2 bases, with 7 bases left in between. CDR3 sequence: CASRGGNTEAFF. The CDR3 DNA reads as TGTGCCAGCAGGGGAGGAAACACTGAAGCTTTCTTT.